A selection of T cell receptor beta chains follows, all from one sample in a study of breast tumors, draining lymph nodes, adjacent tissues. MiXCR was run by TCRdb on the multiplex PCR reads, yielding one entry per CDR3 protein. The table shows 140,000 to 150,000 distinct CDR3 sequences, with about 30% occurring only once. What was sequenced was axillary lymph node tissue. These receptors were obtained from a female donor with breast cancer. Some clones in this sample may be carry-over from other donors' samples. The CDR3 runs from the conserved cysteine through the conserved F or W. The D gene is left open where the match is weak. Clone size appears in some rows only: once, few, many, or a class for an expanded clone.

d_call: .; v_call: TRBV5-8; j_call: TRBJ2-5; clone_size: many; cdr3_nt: TGTGCCAGCAGCTTGTCACTGGCGGCCCAAGAGACCCAGTACTTC; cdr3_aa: CASSLSLAAQETQYF
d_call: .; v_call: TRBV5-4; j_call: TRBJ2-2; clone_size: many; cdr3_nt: TGTGCCAGCAGCTTGGGTTCTCAGGGGGGTAGATCGTCCGGGGAGCTGTTTTTT; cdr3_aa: CASSLGSQGGRSSGELFF
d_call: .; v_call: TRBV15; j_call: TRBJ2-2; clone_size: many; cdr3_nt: TGTGCCACCAGCCGACAGGTTAACACCGGGGAGCTGTTTTTT; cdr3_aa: CATSRQVNTGELFF
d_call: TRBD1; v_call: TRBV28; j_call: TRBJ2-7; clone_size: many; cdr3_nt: TGTGCCAGCAGTATATCCGCCGGGACAGGGTACGAGCAGTACTTC; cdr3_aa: CASSISAGTGYEQYF
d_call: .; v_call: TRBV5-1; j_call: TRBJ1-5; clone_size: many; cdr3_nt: TGCGCCAGCAGCCTCCTTGGGCGGGGCAGGGTTAATCAGCCCCAGCATTTT; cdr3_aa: CASSLLGRGRVNQPQHF
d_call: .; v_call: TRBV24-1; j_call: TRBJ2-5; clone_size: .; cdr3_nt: TGTGCCACCGATCTGGAAACATATGATAGTGAGACCCAGTACTTC; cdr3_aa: CATDLETYDSETQYF
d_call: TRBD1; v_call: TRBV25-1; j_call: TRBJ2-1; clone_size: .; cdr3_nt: TGTGCCAGCAACCTAGGGGGCATTTTCGATGAGCAGTTCTTC; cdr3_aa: CASNLGGIFDEQFF
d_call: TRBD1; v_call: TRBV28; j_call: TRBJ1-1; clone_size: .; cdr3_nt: TGTGCCAGCAGAAAAAACAGGGGGCTAGGTGAAGCTTTCTTT; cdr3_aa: CASRKNRGLGEAFF
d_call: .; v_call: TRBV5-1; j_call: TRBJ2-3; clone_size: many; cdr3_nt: TGCGCCAGCAGCTTAGGAACATCCTCCGATACGCAGTATTTT; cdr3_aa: CASSLGTSSDTQYF
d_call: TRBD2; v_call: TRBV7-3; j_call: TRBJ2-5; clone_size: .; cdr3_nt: TGTGCCAGCAGCTTGTCCGGGACTAGCGGGGGGGCCCAGACCCAGTACTTC; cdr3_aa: CASSLSGTSGGAQTQYF
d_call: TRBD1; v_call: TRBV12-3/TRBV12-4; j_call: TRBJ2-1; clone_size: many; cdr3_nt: TGTGCCAGCAGTTTAGTGTTAGGGGGCATGGTCTTC; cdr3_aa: CASSLVLGGMVF
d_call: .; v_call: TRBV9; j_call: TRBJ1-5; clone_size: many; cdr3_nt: TGTGCCAGCAATAACGGACAGAGTGATCAGCCCCAGCATTTT; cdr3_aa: CASNNGQSDQPQHF
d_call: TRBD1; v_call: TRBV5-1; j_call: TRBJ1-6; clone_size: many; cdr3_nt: TGCGCCAGCAAGACAGGGTCCGGCTATAATTCACCCCTCCACTTT; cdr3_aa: CASKTGSGYNSPLHF
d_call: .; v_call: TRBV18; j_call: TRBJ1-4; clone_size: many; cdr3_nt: TGTGCCAGCTCACCTTCACAGACAACTAATGAAAAACTGTTTTTT; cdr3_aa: CASSPSQTTNEKLFF
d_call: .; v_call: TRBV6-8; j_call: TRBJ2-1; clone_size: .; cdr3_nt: TGTGCCAGCAGTTACGGCACGAACAATGAGCAGTTCTTC; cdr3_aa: CASSYGTNNEQFF
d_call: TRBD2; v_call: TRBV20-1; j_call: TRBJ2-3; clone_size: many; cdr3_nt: TGCAGTGCCAAAGGGACTAGCGGGGGCACAGATACGCAGTATTTT; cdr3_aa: CSAKGTSGGTDTQYF
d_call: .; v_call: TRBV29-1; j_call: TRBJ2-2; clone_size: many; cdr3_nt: TGCAGCGGGTGGAGGGGTTCGGACACCGGGGAGCTGTTTTTT; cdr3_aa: CSGWRGSDTGELFF
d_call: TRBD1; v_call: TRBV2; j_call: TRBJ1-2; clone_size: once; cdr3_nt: TGTGCCAGCAGCGTCCGGGACAGCCCTCTTGGCTACACCTTC; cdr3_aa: CASSVRDSPLGYTF
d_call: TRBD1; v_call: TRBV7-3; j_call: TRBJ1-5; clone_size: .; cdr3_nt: TGTGCCAGCTACACACTCGGCAGGGGGACAGCCAACAATCAGCCCCAGCATTTT; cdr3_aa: CASYTLGRGTANNQPQHF
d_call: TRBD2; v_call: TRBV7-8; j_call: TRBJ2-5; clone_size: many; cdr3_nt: TGTGCCAGCAGCTTAGCGCTAGCGGGGAGACAAGAGACCCAGTACTTC; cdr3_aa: CASSLALAGRQETQYF
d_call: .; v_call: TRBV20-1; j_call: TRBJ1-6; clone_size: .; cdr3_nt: .; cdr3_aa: CSARQGPDTQYFGPGTYNSPLHF
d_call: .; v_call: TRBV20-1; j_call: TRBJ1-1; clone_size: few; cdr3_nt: TGCAGTGCTAGGACGGGCGGGACTGAAGCTTTCTTT; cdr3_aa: CSARTGGTEAFF
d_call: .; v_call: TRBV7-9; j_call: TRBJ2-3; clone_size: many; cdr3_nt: TGTGCCAGCAGCTTAGGGGGCCAAGGGGATACGCAGTATTTT; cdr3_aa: CASSLGGQGDTQYF
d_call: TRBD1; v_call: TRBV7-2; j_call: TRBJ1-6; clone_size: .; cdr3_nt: TGTGCCAGCAGCTTATTGGGGACAGGGAATTCACCCCTCCACTTT; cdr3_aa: CASSLLGTGNSPLHF
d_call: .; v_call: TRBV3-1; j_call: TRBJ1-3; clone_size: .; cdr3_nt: TGTGCCAGCAGCCCTAGAGGTTCAACCTCCTCTGGAAACACCATATATTTT; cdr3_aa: CASSPRGSTSSGNTIYF
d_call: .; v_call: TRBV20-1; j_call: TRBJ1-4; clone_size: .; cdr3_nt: TGCAGTGCTAGCGGTCAAACTAATGAAAAACTGTTTTTT; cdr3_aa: CSASGQTNEKLFF
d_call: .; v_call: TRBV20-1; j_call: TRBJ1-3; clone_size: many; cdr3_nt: TGCAGTGCTAGGACAGCTAAAAACTCTGGAAACACCACATATTTT; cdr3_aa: CSARTAKNSGNTTYF
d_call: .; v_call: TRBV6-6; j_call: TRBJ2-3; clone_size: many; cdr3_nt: TGTGCCAGCAGACCCCTCGGGGTAACGGCCCCAGATACGCAGTATTTT; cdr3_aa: CASRPLGVTAPDTQYF
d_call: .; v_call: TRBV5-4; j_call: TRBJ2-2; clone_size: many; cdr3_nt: TGTGCCAGCAGCTTGTCTGAAACCGGGGAGCTGTTTTTT; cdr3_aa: CASSLSETGELFF
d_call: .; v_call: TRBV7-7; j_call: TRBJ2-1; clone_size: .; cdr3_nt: TGTGCTAGAGACAACAATGAGCAGTTCTTC; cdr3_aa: CARDNNEQFF
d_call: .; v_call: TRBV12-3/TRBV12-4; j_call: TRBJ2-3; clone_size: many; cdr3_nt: TGTGCCAGCAGTACCTCGAGGGAGGGGGGGGGGCAGTATTTT; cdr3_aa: CASSTSREGGGQYF
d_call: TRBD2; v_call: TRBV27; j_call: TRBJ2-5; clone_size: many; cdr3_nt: TGTGCCAGCAGTTTATTGGGAGGGGAGGTCCAAGAGACCCAGTACTTC; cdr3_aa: CASSLLGGEVQETQYF
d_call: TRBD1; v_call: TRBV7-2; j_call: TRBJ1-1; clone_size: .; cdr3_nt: TGTGCCAGCAGCCCACAGGGGTTTTACACTGAAGCTTTCTTT; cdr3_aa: CASSPQGFYTEAFF
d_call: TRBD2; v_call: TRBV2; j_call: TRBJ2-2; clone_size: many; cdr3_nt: TGTGCCAGCAGTGTTACGGGGGGTGGCACCGGGGAGCTGTTTTTT; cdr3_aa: CASSVTGGGTGELFF
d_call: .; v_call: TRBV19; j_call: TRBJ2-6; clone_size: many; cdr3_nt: TGTGCCAGTAGTCCGCATACAGGCAGCTCTGGGGCCAACGTCCTGACTTTC; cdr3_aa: CASSPHTGSSGANVLTF
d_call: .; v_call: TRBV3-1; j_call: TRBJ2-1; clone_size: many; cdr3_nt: TGTGCCAGCAGGCTCGAAGGTCTCATCAACAATGAGCAGTTCTTC; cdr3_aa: CASRLEGLINNEQFF
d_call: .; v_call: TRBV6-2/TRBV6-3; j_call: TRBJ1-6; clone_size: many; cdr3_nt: TGTGCCAGCAGTTACTCGAGGCAGGGCGCAGTACGATCACCCCTCCACTTT; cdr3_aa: CASSYSRQGAVRSPLHF
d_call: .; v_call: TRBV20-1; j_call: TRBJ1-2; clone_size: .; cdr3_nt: TGCAGTGCCGATCAAGGGGGGAACTATGGCTACACCTTC; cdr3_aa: CSADQGGNYGYTF
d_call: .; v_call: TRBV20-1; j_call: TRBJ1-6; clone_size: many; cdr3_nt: TGCAGTGCCAAAGATGCAGCGAGCTCCTATAATTCACCCCTCCACTTT; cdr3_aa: CSAKDAASSYNSPLHF
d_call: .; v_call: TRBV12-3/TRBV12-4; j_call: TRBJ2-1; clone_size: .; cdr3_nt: TGTGCCAGCAGCCAGGCGGGACATAGCTCGGTAGGGTCTGGCTACAATGAGCAGTTCTTC; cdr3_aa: CASSQAGHSSVGSGYNEQFF
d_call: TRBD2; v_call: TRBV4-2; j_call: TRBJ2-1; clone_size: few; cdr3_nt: TGTGCCAGCAGCCAAGAAGGTGGGGGGGGTATTGGTGCCTACAATGAGCAGTTCTTC; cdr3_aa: CASSQEGGGGIGAYNEQFF
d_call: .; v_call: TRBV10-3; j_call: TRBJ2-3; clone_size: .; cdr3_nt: TGTGCCATCAGTGAGGAAGGGGGGGGCACAGATACGCAGTATTTT; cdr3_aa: CAISEEGGGTDTQYF
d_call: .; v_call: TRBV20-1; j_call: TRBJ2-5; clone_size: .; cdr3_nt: TGCAGTGCTATCGAAACCAACAGAGAGACCCAGTACTTC; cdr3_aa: CSAIETNRETQYF
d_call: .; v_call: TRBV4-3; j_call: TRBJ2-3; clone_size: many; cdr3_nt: TGCGCCAGCAGCCAAATGTTGGGGGACCTTAGCACAGATACGCAGTATTTT; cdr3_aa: CASSQMLGDLSTDTQYF
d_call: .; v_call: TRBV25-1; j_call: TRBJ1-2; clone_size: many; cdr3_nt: TGTGCCAGCAGTGAATATCGGGCAGACTATGGCTACACCTTC; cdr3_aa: CASSEYRADYGYTF
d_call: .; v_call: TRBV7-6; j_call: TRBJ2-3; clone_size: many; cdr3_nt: TGTGCCAGCAGCTTATCGGTGGCAGATACGCAGTATTTT; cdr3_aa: CASSLSVADTQYF
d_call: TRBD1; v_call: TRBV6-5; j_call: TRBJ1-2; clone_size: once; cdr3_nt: TGCGCCAGCAGTTACTCAGGCAGGGGGCAGAGCGGCCACACCTTC; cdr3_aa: CASSYSGRGQSGHTF
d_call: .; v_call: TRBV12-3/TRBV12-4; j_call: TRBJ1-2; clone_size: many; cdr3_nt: TGTGCCAGCAGTTTACAGGGACTTGTGGGTGGCTACACCTTC; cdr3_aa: CASSLQGLVGGYTF
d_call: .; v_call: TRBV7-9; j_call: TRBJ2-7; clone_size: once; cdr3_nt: TGTGCCAGCAGCCACCCTGGACACTACTACGAGCAGTACTTC; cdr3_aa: CASSHPGHYYEQYF
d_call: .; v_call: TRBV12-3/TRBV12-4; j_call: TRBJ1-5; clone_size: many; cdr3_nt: TGTGCCAGCGCTGGTTCGGTCCAGCCCCAGCATTTT; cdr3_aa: CASAGSVQPQHF
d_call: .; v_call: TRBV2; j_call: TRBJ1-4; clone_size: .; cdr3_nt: TGTGCCAGCAGCCCTGAAGTTGACGAAAAACTGTTTTTT; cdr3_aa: CASSPEVDEKLFF
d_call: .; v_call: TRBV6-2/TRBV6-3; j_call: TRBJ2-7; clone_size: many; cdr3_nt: TGTGCCAGCAGTTACGGGGGCCGGTACGAGCAGTACTTC; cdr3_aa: CASSYGGRYEQYF
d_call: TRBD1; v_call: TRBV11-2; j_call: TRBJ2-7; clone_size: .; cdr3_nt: TGTGCCAGCAGTGAAATCGGGACAGGTCTCTACGAGCAGTACTTC; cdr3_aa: CASSEIGTGLYEQYF
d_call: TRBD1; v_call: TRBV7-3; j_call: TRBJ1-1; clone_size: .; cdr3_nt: TGTGCCAGCAGCCCTGGGGACAGGGCACAATTAGTAACTGAAGCTTTCTTT; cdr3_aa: CASSPGDRAQLVTEAFF
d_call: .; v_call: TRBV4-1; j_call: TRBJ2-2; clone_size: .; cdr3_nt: TGCGCCAGCAGCCAAGAAATGTCCGGGGAGCTGTTTTTT; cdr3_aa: CASSQEMSGELFF
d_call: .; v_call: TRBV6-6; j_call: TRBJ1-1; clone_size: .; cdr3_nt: TGTGCCAGCAGGATGGAAGAGGTGAACACTGAAGCTTTCTTT; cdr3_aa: CASRMEEVNTEAFF
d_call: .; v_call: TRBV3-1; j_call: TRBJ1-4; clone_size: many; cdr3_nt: TGTGCCAGCAGCCAAGATGGGGGGCCTAATGAAAAACTGTTTTTT; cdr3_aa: CASSQDGGPNEKLFF
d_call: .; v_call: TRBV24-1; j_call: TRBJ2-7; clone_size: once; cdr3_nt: TGTGCCACCAGAGTGAGGAGTTCCCGCTACGAGCAGTACTTC; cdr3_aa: CATRVRSSRYEQYF
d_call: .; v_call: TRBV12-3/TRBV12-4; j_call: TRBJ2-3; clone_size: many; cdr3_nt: TGTGCCAGCAGGCTGGGAGCAGGCGCAGATACGCAGTATTTT; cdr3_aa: CASRLGAGADTQYF